Below are 32 T cell receptor beta chains sequenced from a single sample in a study of T cells in Graves' hyperthyroidism and ophthalmopathy. Amplified TCR beta CDR3 regions came from RNA transcripts. HTBI primers were the set used in a first-round RT-PCR of the TCR CDR3. TCRdb passed the multiplex PCR reads through MiXCR, listing each CDR3 protein once. The data hold roughly 99,000 distinct CDR3 sequences, with roughly 15% observed a single time. Material for sequencing was blood. Every receptor here comes from a woman aged 45-65 years with Graves' hyperthyroidism.

This clonotype was seen at least ten times. V gene TRBV28 combines with J gene TRBJ2-1, with D perhaps matching TRBD2 (6 bases). The germline V and J ends were trimmed by 8 bases and 3 bases, with 11 bases remaining between them. The CDR3 covers 13 residues. CDR1 is MDHEN and CDR2 is SYDVKM in the germline V gene. CDR3 residues: CASHSGIYNEQFF. The CDR3 nucleotides are TGTGCCAGCCATAGCGGCATCTACAATGAGCAGTTCTTC.

This clonotype was detected only a few times. CDR3 bases: TGCGCCAGCAGCTTGTTGGGACAGGGTATCTACGAGCAGTACTTC. Its translation: CASSLLGQGIYEQYF. The chain recombines TRBV5-1 with TRBJ2-7, with 9 bases aligning to TRBD1. The CDR3 consists of 15 residues. V shed 1 base, J shed 3 bases, and the junction held 5 bases outside the gene matches. The germline V gene has CDR1 SGHRS and CDR2 YFSETQ. The variable domain in full, with the rest retrieved from reference TRBV5-1 and TRBJ2-7, is KAGVTQTPRYLIKTRGQQVTLSCSPISGHRSVSWYQQTPGQGLQFLFEYFSETQRNKGNFPGRFSGRQFSNSRSEMNVSTLELGDSALYLCASSLLGQGIYEQYFGPGTRLTVT.

This clonotype was counted many times. This chain joins TRBV6-1 and TRBJ2-3; D is possibly TRBD1 (6 bases). The CDR3 is 15 amino acids. The V gene's germline CDR1 is MNHNS and CDR2 SASEGT. V shed 3 bases and J shed 4 bases, with 14 bases lying between them. The CDR3, as DNA: TGTGCCAGCAGTGATCGTCGACAGGCTCCAGATACGCAGTATTTT. Translated, it gives CASSDRRQAPDTQYF.

Ten or more counts support this clonotype. The chain couples TRBV20-1 to TRBJ2-3, with TRBD2 matching over 12 bases. V gave up 3 bases and J gave up 3 bases; unmatched junction bases: 10. CDR1 is DFQATT, CDR2 SNEGSKA, per germline (reference sequence). The CDR3 spans 17 residues. The CDR3 nucleotides are TGCAGTGCTAGGGGACTAGCGGGTCTGGGGGAGACAGATACGCAGTATTTT. It encodes CSARGLAGLGETDTQYF.

This clonotype was found many times. The chain uses TRBV10-3 and TRBJ1-1; 8 positions match TRBD1. Per the germline V gene, CDR1 is ENHRY and CDR2 is SYGVKD. The CDR3 contains 13 residues. V shed 7 bases and J 1 base; nucleotides not matched to a gene: 2. CDR3 protein: CAIMGQANTEAFF. CDR3 nucleotides: TGTGCCATCATGGGACAGGCGAACACTGAAGCTTTCTTT.

This clonotype was seen many times. The genes are TRBV24-1 and TRBJ2-1; D may be TRBD2 (6 bases). The germline V gene has CDR1 KGHDR and CDR2 SFDVKD. V dropped 3 bases and J dropped 6 bases, with 20 bases sitting between them. The CDR3 length is 17 residues. CDR3 nucleotide sequence: TGTGCCACCAGTGATCCCCATGGGACGGGAGACCTCAATGAGCAGTTCTTC. This translates into CATSDPHGTGDLNEQFF.

This clonotype was counted at least ten times. This chain uses TRBV2 with TRBJ2-1; TRBD2 aligns across 8 bases. The V and J ends lost 6 bases and 7 bases, in that order; junction bases with no gene match: 8. Germline assignment: CDR1 SNHLY and CDR2 FYNNEI. CDR3 size: 14 residues. The CDR3 DNA sequence: TGTGCCAGCAGGGGGGTAGCGGGATTGAATGAGCAGTTCTTC. It specifies CASRGVAGLNEQFF.

V gene TRBV7-9 combines with J gene TRBJ2-3, with 13 positions matching TRBD2. V lost 2 bases and J lost 4; bases outside the gene matches: 3. This CDR3 is built from 16 residues. Germline CDR1 SEHNR, CDR2 FQNEAQ (reference sequence). CDR3 bases: TGTGCCAGCAGCTTATGGACTAGCGGGGGTCCAGATACGCAGTATTTT. This encodes CASSLWTSGGPDTQYF.

V usage is TRBV5-1 and J usage is TRBJ2-7, with no clear D. CDR3 length: 13 amino acids. V was clipped by 4 bases and J by 1 base, with 9 bases between them. Germline CDR1 SGHRS, CDR2 YFSETQ. CDR3 amino acids: CASSRGDSYEQYF. The CDR3 region has the DNA TGCGCCAGCAGCCGCGGAGATTCCTACGAGCAGTACTTC.

The V call is TRBV28, the J call TRBJ2-1; D is uncertain. Germline V gene data show CDR1 as MDHEN and CDR2 as SYDVKM. Trimming left V 6 bases short and J 9 bases short, with 9 bases between. This CDR3 contains 11 residues. In nucleotides, the CDR3 is TGTGCCAGCAGCTCCCAGACTGAGCAGTTCTTC. Its protein product is CASSSQTEQFF.

The chain is built from TRBV5-6 and TRBJ2-5; TRBD2 might be the D (6 bases). The CDR3 totals 16 residues. Germline values: CDR1 SGHDT, CDR2 YYEEEE. Trimming shortened V by 2 bases and J by 5 bases, and 19 bases separated the two germline ends. The chain's CDR3 is CASSLSLGGIGETQYF. CDR3 nucleotide sequence: TGTGCCAGCAGCTTAAGTCTGGGGGGAATCGGTGAGACCCAGTACTTC.

This chain uses TRBV2 with TRBJ1-6, with TRBD1 matching 8 bases. CDR1 is SNHLY, CDR2 FYNNEI, per germline. V lost 6 bases to trimming and J lost 7 bases; unmatched junction nucleotides: 5. The CDR3 has 14 residues. DNA of the CDR3: TGTGCCAGCAGCCGACAGGGGAGAAATTCACCCCTCCACTTT. Protein sequence: CASSRQGRNSPLHF.

This clonotype was seen a single time. Since a much larger clone is just one base distant, this may be a read error. The rearrangement joins TRBV15 to TRBJ1-5; unclear D gene. Germline CDR1 LNHNV, CDR2 YYDKDF (reference sequence). The CDR3 totals 17 residues. The CDR3 here is CVTSPAEYYGFGQPQHF. CDR3 DNA sequence: TGTGTCACCAGCCCAGCAGAGTACTACGGGTTCGGGCAGCCCCAGCATTTT.

This rearrangement joins TRBV27 to TRBJ2-3, with D unclear. Germline CDR1 is MNHEY and CDR2 is SMNVEV (reference sequence). CDR3 length: 13 amino acids. Trimming pared 5 bases from V and 6 bases from J, leaving 12 bases between. The CDR3 nucleotides are TGTGCCAGCAGTCCAAGAGGTCGGGATACGCAGTATTTT. Its translation: CASSPRGRDTQYF.

This clonotype was counted a single time. It may be a read error: a sequence one base away is much more abundant. The CDR3 DNA reads TGCGCCAGCAGCTCCAGTCTGAGCTCCTACAATGAGCAGTTCTTC. Translation: CASSSSLSSYNEQFF. The genes are TRBV5-1 and TRBJ2-1; no reliable D call. V was trimmed by 3 bases and J by 0 bases, leaving 10 bases between them. Germline V gene data show CDR1 as SGHRS and CDR2 as YFSETQ. This CDR3 contains 15 residues.

This clonotype was seen many times. CDR3 sequence (DNA): TGTGCCAGCAGGGACTTACAGGGAGCTAATGAAAAACTGTTTTTT. Encoded protein: CASRDLQGANEKLFF. The chain is built from TRBV6-1 and TRBJ1-4, with a tentative D call TRBD1 (6 bases). The V and J ends lost 6 bases and 3 bases respectively, with 14 bases between them. The CDR3 sequence is 15 residues long. Looked up from germline, CDR1 is MNHNS and CDR2 is SASEGT.

This clonotype was found many times. The chain recombines TRBV20-1 with TRBJ2-3; D possibly corresponds to TRBD1 (6 bases). Trimming left V 5 bases short and J 2 bases short, with 20 bases between. Germline CDR1 and CDR2: DFQATT and SNEGSKA (reference sequence). The CDR3 totals 16 residues. The CDR3 DNA reads as TGCAGTGCTCCGGACAGTCTTGATGGGCACACAGATACGCAGTATTTT. Its protein product is CSAPDSLDGHTDTQYF.

There are many counts of this clonotype. V usage is TRBV10-2 and J usage is TRBJ1-1; D call uncertain. V dropped 5 bases and J dropped 1 base, with 8 bases sitting between them. CDR3 length: 13 residues. Germline V gives CDR1 WSHSY, CDR2 SAAADI. For the CDR3, the DNA is TGCGCCAGCAGTCGACCACCGAACACTGAAGCTTTCTTT. This translates into CASSRPPNTEAFF.

This clonotype was detected ten times or more. This sequence joins TRBV28 and TRBJ2-1; 12 positions agree with TRBD2. From germline, CDR1 is MDHEN and CDR2 SYDVKM. The CDR3 extends over 17 amino acids. J was trimmed by 6 bases and V by 5 bases; bases with no gene match: 11. The CDR3 region has the DNA TGTGCCAGCAGTCCCGCCACTAGCGGGAGGAGGGGCAATGAGCAGTTCTTC. As protein: CASSPATSGRRGNEQFF.

This clonotype was seen at least ten times. V and J are TRBV18 and TRBJ2-7; 13 nucleotides align to TRBD2. The ends lost 6 bases at V and 7 bases at J; junction bases unmatched: 9. The CDR3 is made up of 15 amino acids. Germline CDR1 reads KGHSH; CDR2 reads LQKENI. The CDR3 loop reads CASSLGLAGAGEQYF. CDR3 nucleotide sequence: TGTGCCAGCTCCCTCGGACTAGCGGGAGCTGGGGAGCAGTACTTC.

This clonotype was seen many times. V is TRBV19 and J is TRBJ2-1, with 7 bases aligning to TRBD1. Germline V CDR1 and CDR2: LNHDA, SQIVND (reference sequence). V lost 5 bases and J lost 6; bases outside the gene matches: 1. There are 12 residues in the CDR3. The CDR3 DNA reads TGTGCCAGTAGTCGACAGGGCAATGAGCAGTTCTTC. Translated, it gives CASSRQGNEQFF.

This clonotype was seen at least ten times. The J gene is TRBJ1-1, the V gene TRBV28; 9 nucleotides line up with TRBD1. Trimming at V came to 7 bases and at J to 0 bases, leaving 12 bases not matched to a gene. Germline V CDR1 and CDR2: MDHEN, SYDVKM. The CDR3 is made up of 17 amino acids. The CDR3, as DNA: TGTGCCAGCACTGGATCCGGGACAGGGAGCATGAACACTGAAGCTTTCTTT. The encoded protein is CASTGSGTGSMNTEAFF. Complete variable domain (other parts from reference TRBV28 and TRBJ1-1): DVKVTQSSRYLVKRTGEKVFLECVQDMDHENMFWYRQDPGLGLRLIYFSYDVKMKEKGDIPEGYSVSREKKERFSLILESASTNQTSMYLCASTGSGTGSMNTEAFFGQGTRLTVV.

This clonotype was seen a handful of times. The chain uses TRBV5-1 and TRBJ1-2; TRBD1 aligns across 10 bases. V was clipped by 4 bases and J by 3 bases; unmatched bases: 9. The V gene's germline CDR1 is SGHRS and CDR2 YFSETQ. The CDR3 is 16 residues long. Here the CDR3 DNA reads TGCGCCAGCAGCACAACGACCGGGACAGGGGACTATGGCTACACCTTC. It is translated as CASSTTTGTGDYGYTF.

This clonotype came up many times. The rearrangement joins TRBV20-1 to TRBJ2-3; 10 positions match TRBD2. Losses at the gene ends were 6 bases for V and 5 bases for J; bases not matched to a gene: 11. Germline V gives CDR1 DFQATT, CDR2 SNEGSKA (reference sequence). CDR3 length: 15 amino acids. The CDR3 loop reads CSATDLAGAGDTQYF. DNA of the CDR3: TGCAGTGCCACAGACCTAGCGGGAGCGGGAGATACGCAGTATTTT.

This clonotype was counted once. The chain combines TRBV28 with TRBJ2-7, with 9 bases lining up with TRBD1. V gave up 4 bases and J gave up 5 bases; unmatched junction bases: 9. CDR1 and CDR2 from the germline V gene are MDHEN and SYDVKM. This CDR3 has 15 residues. The DNA of the CDR3 is TGTGCCAGCAGTTCATCCGGGACAGGGAATAACGAGCAGTACTTC. The encoded protein is CASSSSGTGNNEQYF.

The genes are TRBV28 and TRBJ2-5; TRBD1 agrees at 7 bases. Germline loops: CDR1 MDHEN, CDR2 SYDVKM. The CDR3 is 14 residues long. The junction had 2 bases not matched to a gene; V was cut back by 3 bases and J by 1 base. The CDR3 bases are TGTGCCAGCAGTTTCCACAGGGGCCAAGAGACCCAGTACTTC. Its protein is CASSFHRGQETQYF.

This clonotype was recorded many times. The chain recombines TRBV4-1 with TRBJ1-2; possible D gene TRBD1, 5 bases. CDR1 is MGHRA, CDR2 YSYEKL, per germline. CDR3 size: 15 residues. V was clipped by 0 bases and J by 4 bases, with 12 bases between them. The CDR3 sequence: CASSQEGGYGYGYTF. For the CDR3, the DNA is TGCGCCAGCAGCCAAGAGGGGGGGTACGGCTATGGCTACACCTTC.

This clonotype was seen a few times. The rearrangement uses TRBV6-1 and TRBJ1-4; tentative D call: TRBD1 (5 bases). Germline V gives CDR1 MNHNS, CDR2 SASEGT. The CDR3 sequence is 13 residues long. Trimming pared 8 bases from V and 5 bases from J, leaving 12 bases between. CDR3 nucleotides: TGTGCCAGCCGCGGGGGGTTCAATGAAAAACTGTTTTTT. This gives the protein CASRGGFNEKLFF.

The table lists this clonotype with many counts. The CDR3 loop is CASSQHATSYEQYF. The CDR3 DNA is TGTGCCAGCTCACAACACGCCACCTCCTACGAGCAGTACTTC. This chain joins TRBV18 and TRBJ2-7; D unresolved. Trimming stripped 4 bases from V and 0 bases from J, with 10 bases between. This CDR3 is 14 amino acids long. The germline CDR1 and CDR2 sequences are KGHSH and LQKENI. The entire variable domain, with the rest obtained from reference TRBV18 and TRBJ2-7, is as follows: NAGVMQNPRHLVRRRGQEARLRCSPMKGHSHVYWYRQLPEEGLKFMVYLQKENIIDESGMPKERFSAEFPKEGPSILRIQQVVRGDSAAYFCASSQHATSYEQYFGPGTRLTVT.

This clonotype was seen ten or more times. The chain employs TRBV20-1 and TRBJ2-5; D is ambiguous. This CDR3 has 12 residues. V was clipped by 3 bases and J by 2 bases, with 7 bases between them. Germline V lookup: CDR1 DFQATT, CDR2 SNEGSKA (reference sequence). The CDR3 sequence: CSASPQQETQYF. CDR3 nucleotide sequence: TGCAGTGCTAGCCCCCAACAAGAGACCCAGTACTTC.

In this sample, this clonotype turned up a few times. This sequence may be a read error, since a much larger clone differs from it by one base. The chain employs TRBV2 and TRBJ2-5; D may be TRBD1 or TRBD2 (5 bases each). Per germline, CDR1 SNHLY and CDR2 FYNNEI. V was pared by 7 bases and J by 4 bases, with 13 bases between. The CDR3 extends over 13 amino acids. Here the CDR3 reads CASTLQEVETQYF. In nucleotides, the CDR3 is TGTGCCAGCACGTTACAGGAGGTAGAGACCCAGTACTTC.

This clonotype came up many times. The chain combines TRBV6-1 with TRBJ1-3, with D unresolved. This CDR3 spans 16 amino acids. Deletions cut 2 bases from V and 4 bases from J, with 15 bases between. Germline V CDR1 and CDR2: MNHNS, SASEGT. The CDR3 spells CASSEFGVGQGNTIYF. For the CDR3, the DNA is TGTGCCAGCAGTGAATTCGGCGTCGGCCAGGGAAACACCATATATTTT.